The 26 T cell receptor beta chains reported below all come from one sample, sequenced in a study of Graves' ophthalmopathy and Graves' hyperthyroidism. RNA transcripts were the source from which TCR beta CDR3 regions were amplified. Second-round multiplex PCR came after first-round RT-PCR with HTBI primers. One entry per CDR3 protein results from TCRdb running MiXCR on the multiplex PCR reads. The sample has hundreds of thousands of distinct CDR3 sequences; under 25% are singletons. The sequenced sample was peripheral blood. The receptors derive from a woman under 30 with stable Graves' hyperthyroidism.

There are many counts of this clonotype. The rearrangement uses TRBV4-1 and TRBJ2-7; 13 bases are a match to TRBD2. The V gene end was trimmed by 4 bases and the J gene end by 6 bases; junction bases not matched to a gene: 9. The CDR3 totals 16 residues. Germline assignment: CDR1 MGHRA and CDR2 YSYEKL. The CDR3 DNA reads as TGCGCCAGCAGCCGCAGACTTACTAGCGGGAGGGTCGAGCAGTACTTC. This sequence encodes CASSRRLTSGRVEQYF.

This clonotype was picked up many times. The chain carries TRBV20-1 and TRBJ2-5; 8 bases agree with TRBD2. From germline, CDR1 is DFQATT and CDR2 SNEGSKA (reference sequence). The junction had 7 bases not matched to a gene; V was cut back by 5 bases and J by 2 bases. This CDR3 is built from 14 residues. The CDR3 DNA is TGCAGTGCTCGAAGCGGGAGACCTCAAGAGACCCAGTACTTC. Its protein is CSARSGRPQETQYF.

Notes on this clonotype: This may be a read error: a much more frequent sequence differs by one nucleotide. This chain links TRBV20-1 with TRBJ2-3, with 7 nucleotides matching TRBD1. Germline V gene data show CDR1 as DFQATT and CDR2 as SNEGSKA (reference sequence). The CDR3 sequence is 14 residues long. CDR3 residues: CSERGRGRPDTQYF. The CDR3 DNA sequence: TGCAGCGAGCGCGGTAGGGGGCGTCCCGATACGCAGTATTTT.

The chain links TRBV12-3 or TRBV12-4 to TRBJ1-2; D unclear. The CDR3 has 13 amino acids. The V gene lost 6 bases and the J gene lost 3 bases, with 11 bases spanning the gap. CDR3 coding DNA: TGTGCCAGCAGGGGATTACAGCACTATGGCTACACCTTC. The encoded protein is CASRGLQHYGYTF.

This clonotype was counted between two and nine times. CDR3 region: CASSLDRGRGYGYTF. CDR3 DNA sequence: TGTGCCAGCAGTTTGGACAGGGGGCGCGGCTATGGCTACACCTTC. The chain is built from TRBV6-5 and TRBJ1-2, with TRBD1 identical over 11 bases. Looked up from germline, CDR1 is MNHEY and CDR2 is SVGAGI. The CDR3 consists of 15 residues. The V and J ends lost 4 bases and 4 bases, in that order; junction bases with no gene match: 5.

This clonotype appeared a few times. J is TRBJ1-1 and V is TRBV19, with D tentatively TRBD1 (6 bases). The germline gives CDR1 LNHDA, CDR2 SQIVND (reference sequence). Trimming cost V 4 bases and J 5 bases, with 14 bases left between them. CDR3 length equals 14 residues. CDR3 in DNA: TGTGCCAGTAGTAGTCTGGGGGCGGAAACTGAAGCTTTCTTT. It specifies CASSSLGAETEAFF.

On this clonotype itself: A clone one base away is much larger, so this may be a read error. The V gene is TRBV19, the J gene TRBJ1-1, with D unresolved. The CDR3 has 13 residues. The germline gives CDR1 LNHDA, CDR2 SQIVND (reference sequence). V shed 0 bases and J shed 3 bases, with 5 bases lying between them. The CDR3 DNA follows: TGTGCCAGTAGTATAGACGCTGACACTGAAGCTTTCTTT. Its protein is CASSIDADTEAFF.

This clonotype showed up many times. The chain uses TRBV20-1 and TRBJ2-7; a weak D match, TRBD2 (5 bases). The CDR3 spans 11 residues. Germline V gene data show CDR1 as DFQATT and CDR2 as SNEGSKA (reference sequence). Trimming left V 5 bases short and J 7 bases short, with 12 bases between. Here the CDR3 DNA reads TGCAGTGCTCAGATCGGAGGAGAGCAGTACTTC. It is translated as CSAQIGGEQYF.

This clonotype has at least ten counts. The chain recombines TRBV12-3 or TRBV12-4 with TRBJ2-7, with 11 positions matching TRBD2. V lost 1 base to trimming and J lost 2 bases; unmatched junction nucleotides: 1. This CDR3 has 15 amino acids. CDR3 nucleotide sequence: TGTGCCAGCAGTTTAGGTAGCGGGAGGGCCTACGAGCAGTACTTC. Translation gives CASSLGSGRAYEQYF.

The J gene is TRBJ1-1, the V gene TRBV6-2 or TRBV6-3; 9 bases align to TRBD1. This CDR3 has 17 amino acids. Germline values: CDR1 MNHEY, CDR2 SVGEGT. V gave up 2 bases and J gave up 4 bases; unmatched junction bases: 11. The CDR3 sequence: CASSYPSGQGWGTEAFF. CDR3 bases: TGTGCCAGCAGTTACCCTTCGGGACAGGGTTGGGGCACTGAAGCTTTCTTT.

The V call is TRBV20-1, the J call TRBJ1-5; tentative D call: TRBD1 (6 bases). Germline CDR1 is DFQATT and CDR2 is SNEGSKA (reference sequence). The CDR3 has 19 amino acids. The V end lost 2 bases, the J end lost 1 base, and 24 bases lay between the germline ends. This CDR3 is CSARSLGAGVLSSNQPQHF. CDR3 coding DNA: TGCAGTGCTAGAAGTCTAGGGGCAGGGGTCCTAAGCAGCAATCAGCCCCAGCATTTT.

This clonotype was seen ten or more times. The CDR3 DNA follows: TGTGCCAGCGGGACAGGGGAATGGGAGACCCAGTACTTC. Protein sequence: CASGTGEWETQYF. The rearrangement links TRBV10-3 to TRBJ2-5, with 10 nucleotides matching TRBD1. V shed 10 bases and J 5 bases; nucleotides not matched to a gene: 7. The CDR3 consists of 13 residues. Germline CDR1 and CDR2: ENHRY and SYGVKD.

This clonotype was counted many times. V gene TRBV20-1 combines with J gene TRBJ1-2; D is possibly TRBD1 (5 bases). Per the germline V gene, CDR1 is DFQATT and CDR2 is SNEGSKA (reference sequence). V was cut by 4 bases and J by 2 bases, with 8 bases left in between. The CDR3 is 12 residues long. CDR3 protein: CSAIRDNYGYTF. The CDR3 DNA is TGCAGTGCTATCAGGGACAACTATGGCTACACCTTC.

The CDR3 nucleotides are TGCGCCAGCAGCACCACTGCCAGGGGCACTGAAGCTTTCTTT. Translating gives CASSTTARGTEAFF. The rearrangement joins TRBV5-1 to TRBJ1-1; TRBD1 is a possible D gene (6 bases). CDR1 and CDR2 (germline): SGHRS, YFSETQ. This CDR3 is built from 14 residues. The V end lost 4 bases, the J end lost 4 bases, and 14 bases lay between the germline ends.

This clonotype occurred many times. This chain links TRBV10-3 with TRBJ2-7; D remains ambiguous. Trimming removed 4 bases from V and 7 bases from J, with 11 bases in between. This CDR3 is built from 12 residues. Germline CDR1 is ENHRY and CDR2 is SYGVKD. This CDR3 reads CAISVTAREQYF. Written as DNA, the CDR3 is TGTGCCATCAGTGTTACAGCGAGGGAGCAGTACTTC.

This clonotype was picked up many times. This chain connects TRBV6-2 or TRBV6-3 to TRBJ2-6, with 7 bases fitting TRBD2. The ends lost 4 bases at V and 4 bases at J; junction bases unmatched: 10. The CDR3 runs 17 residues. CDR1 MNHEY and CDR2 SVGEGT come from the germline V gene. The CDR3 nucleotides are TGTGCCAGCAGTTCCGTGGCGGGAGTAAGAGGGGCCAACGTCCTGACTTTC. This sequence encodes CASSSVAGVRGANVLTF.

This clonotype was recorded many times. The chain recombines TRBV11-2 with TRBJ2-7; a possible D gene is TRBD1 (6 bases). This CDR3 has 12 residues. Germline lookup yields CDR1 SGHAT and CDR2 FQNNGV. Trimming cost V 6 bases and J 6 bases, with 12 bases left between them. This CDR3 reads CASSQTGIEQYF. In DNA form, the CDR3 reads TGTGCCAGCAGTCAAACAGGGATCGAGCAGTACTTC.

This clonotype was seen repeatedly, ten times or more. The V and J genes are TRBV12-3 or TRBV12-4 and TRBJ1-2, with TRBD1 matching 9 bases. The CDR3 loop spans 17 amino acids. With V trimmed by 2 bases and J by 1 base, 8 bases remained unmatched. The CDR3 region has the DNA TGTGCCAGCAGTTTATTTTCCACAGGGGGCGGTAACTATGGCTACACCTTC. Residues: CASSLFSTGGGNYGYTF.

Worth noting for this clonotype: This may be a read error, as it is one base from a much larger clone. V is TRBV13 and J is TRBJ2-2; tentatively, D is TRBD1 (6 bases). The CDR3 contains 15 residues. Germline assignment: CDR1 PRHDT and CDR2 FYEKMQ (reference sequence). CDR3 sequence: CAGSQGLSTTGELFF. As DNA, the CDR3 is TGTGCCGGCAGTCAGGGGCTCTCGACCACCGGGGAGCTGTTTTTT.

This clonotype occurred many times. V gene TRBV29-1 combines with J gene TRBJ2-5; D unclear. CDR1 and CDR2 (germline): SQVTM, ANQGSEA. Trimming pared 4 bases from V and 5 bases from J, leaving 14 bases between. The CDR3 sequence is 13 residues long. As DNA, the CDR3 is TGCAGCGTTGGGGTGCAGTCCTTGGAGACCCAGTACTTC. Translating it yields CSVGVQSLETQYF.

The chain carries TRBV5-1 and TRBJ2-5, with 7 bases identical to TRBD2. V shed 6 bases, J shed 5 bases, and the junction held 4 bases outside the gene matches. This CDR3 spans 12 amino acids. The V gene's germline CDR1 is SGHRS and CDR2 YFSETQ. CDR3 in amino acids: CASKRDSETQYF. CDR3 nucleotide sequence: TGCGCCAGCAAGCGGGATAGCGAGACCCAGTACTTC.

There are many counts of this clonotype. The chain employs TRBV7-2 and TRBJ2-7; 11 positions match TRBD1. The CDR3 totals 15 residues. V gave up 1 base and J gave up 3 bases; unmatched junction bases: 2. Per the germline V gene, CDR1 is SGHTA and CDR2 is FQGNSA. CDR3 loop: CASSLDGTGGYEQYF. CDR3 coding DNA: TGTGCCAGCAGCTTAGATGGGACAGGGGGCTACGAGCAGTACTTC.

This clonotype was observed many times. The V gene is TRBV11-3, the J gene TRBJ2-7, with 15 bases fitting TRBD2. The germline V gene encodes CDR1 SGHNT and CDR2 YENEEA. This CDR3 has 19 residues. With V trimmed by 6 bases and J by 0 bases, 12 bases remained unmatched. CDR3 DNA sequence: TGTGCCAGCAGATTATCTTCGGGGACTAGCGGGGGGCGCTCCTACGAGCAGTACTTC. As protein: CASRLSSGTSGGRSYEQYF.

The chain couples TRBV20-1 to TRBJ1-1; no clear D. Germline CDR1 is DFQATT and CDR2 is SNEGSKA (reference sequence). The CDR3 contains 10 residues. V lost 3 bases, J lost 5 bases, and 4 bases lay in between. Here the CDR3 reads CSARITEAFF. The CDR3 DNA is TGCAGTGCTAGGATTACTGAAGCTTTCTTT.

The CDR3 nucleotides are TGTGCCATCAGAGTGGGGGAGACTGAAGCTTTCTTT. Translated: CAIRVGETEAFF. The V call is TRBV10-3, the J call TRBJ1-1, with a weak D call TRBD1 (5 bases). The germline V and J ends were trimmed by 6 bases and 5 bases, with 10 bases remaining between them. CDR3 length: 12 amino acids. Germline CDR1 reads ENHRY; CDR2 reads SYGVKD.

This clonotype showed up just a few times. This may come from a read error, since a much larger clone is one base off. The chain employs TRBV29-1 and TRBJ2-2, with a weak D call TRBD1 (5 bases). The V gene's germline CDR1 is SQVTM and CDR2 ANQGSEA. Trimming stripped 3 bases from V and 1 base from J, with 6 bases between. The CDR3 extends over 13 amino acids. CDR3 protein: CSVDQGNTGELFF. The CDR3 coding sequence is TGCAGCGTTGATCAGGGGAACACCGGGGAGCTGTTTTTT.